This record covers a single T cell receptor (beta chain). A multiplex PCR was run with 60 Vbeta primers and 13 Jbeta primers. TCRdb's table, derived via immunoSEQ multiplex PCR, lists solely in-frame clones and lacks some. The sample consists of 140,000 to 150,000 clones, roughly 80% of them appearing once. The sample originates from a study of cytomegalovirus exposure and HLA in healthy donors. This receptor was taken from a man aged 35-49 years in good health and CMV-seropositive. Sequenced material: PBMCs.

The DNA for the CDR3 is TGTGCCAGCAGCTTCCAGAATCGGGACAGAATTCTCTATGGCTACACCTTC. Residues: CASSFQNRDRILYGYTF. The chain recombines TRBV7-4 with TRBJ1-2; 7 bases align to TRBD1. The V and J ends lost 3 bases and 4 bases, in that order; junction bases with no gene match: 14. Germline lookup yields CDR1 SGHVT and CDR2 SQSDAQ. The CDR3 covers 17 residues.